Following are 25 T cell receptor beta chains from one sample sequenced in a study of blood T cell repertoires in COVID-19. Libraries were prepared by immunoSEQ multiplex PCR; TCRdb keeps only in-frame clonotypes and omits some of them. Here the sample spans 410,000 or so clones, more than 80% being singletons. The specimen was peripheral blood. The receptors derive from a woman aged 25 to 39 with active or convalescent COVID-19.

The chain joins TRBV3-1 (or the pseudogene TRBV3-2) to TRBJ2-2; maybe TRBD2 (6 bases). The CDR3 spans 18 residues. Germline assignment: CDR1 LGHDT and CDR2 YNNKEL (reference sequence). V was clipped by 4 bases and J by 1 base, with 19 bases between them. CDR3: CASSLRRGNSMNTGELFF. Written as DNA, the CDR3 is TGTGCCAGCAGCCTCCGACGGGGGAACAGTATGAACACCGGGGAGCTGTTTTTT.

V usage is TRBV6-5 and J usage is TRBJ1-1, with 7 bases fitting TRBD1. Germline-derived CDR1 and CDR2 are MNHEY and SVGAGI. The CDR3 spans 15 residues. After removal of 6 bases from V and 1 base from J, the junction contained 8 bases not matched to a gene. CDR3 amino acids: CASSRQGPANTEAFF. The CDR3 DNA follows: TGTGCCAGCAGCCGACAGGGCCCAGCGAACACTGAAGCTTTCTTT.

This clone was seen once. This chain links TRBV5-6 with TRBJ2-7, with 7 bases lining up with TRBD2. The J segment lost 2 bases and the V segment lost 2 bases, leaving 7 bases of the junction unmatched. From germline, CDR1 is SGHDT and CDR2 YYEEEE. The CDR3 loop spans 15 amino acids. The chain's CDR3 is CASSLRPSGTYEQYF. CDR3 coding DNA: TGTGCCAGCAGCTTACGGCCTAGCGGAACCTACGAGCAGTACTTC.

V and J are TRBV28 and TRBJ1-2, with 9 positions matching TRBD1. V was pared by 4 bases and J by 4 bases, with 7 bases of the junction left unmatched. Germline V lookup: CDR1 MDHEN, CDR2 SYDVKM. This CDR3 region has 15 residues. The CDR3 nucleotides read TGTGCCAGCAGTTCCGGGACAGGGATAATCTATGGCTACACCTTC. Protein: CASSSGTGIIYGYTF.

The V gene is TRBV4-1, the J gene TRBJ1-1; D is ambiguous. CDR3 size: 16 residues. Germline-derived CDR1 and CDR2 are MGHRA and YSYEKL. V was shortened by 1 base and J by 0 bases, with 12 bases between the two germline ends. This CDR3 is CASSQVPGTLNTEAFF. The DNA of the CDR3 is TGCGCCAGCAGCCAAGTGCCGGGAACGTTGAACACTGAAGCTTTCTTT.

This clone was seen once. This rearrangement joins TRBV28 to TRBJ1-1; no reliable D call. Germline V gene data show CDR1 as MDHEN and CDR2 as SYDVKM. V lost 3 bases, J lost 1 base, and 9 bases lay in between. This CDR3 has 14 residues. The CDR3 nucleotides are TGTGCCAGCAGTTTGGACTCCCCGAACACTGAAGCTTTCTTT. Its translation: CASSLDSPNTEAFF.

V and J are TRBV5-1 and TRBJ2-5; 8 bases agree with TRBD1. V shed 4 bases, J shed 4 bases, and the junction held 6 bases outside the gene matches. The CDR3 is 14 amino acids. Germline CDR1 and CDR2: SGHRS and YFSETQ. The CDR3 loop is CASSKGTGSETQYF. CDR3 in DNA: TGCGCCAGCAGCAAAGGGACAGGTTCAGAGACCCAGTACTTC.

The gene calls are TRBV6-5 and TRBJ1-1, with D uncertain. Per the germline V gene, CDR1 is MNHEY and CDR2 is SVGAGI. Deletions cut 2 bases from V and 6 bases from J, with 13 bases between. The CDR3 is 14 amino acids. The CDR3 coding sequence is TGTGCCAGCAGTTACATCAGTGGTCGGGCTGAAGCTTTCTTT. Its protein is CASSYISGRAEAFF.

This clone has a single count. V is TRBV2 and J is TRBJ1-2; no clear D gene. This CDR3 contains 12 residues. Germline-derived CDR1 and CDR2 are SNHLY and FYNNEI. The CDR3 DNA follows: TGTGCTCGGGAAAAGTCGGGCTTTGGCTACACCTTC. This sequence encodes CAREKSGFGYTF. Full variable domain (outside the CDR3, taken from reference TRBV2 and TRBJ1-2): EPEVTQTPSHQVTQMGQEVILRCVPISNHLYFYWYRQILGQKVEFLVSFYNNEISEKSEIFDDQFSVERPDGSNFTLKIRSTKLEDSAMYFCAREKSGFGYTFGSGTRLTVV.

The V and J genes are TRBV30 and TRBJ2-7; D might be TRBD1 (6 bases). V dropped 4 bases and J dropped 5 bases, with 18 bases sitting between them. This CDR3 is built from 14 residues. Germline V gene sequence: CDR1 GTSNPN, CDR2 SVGIG (reference sequence). CDR3 in DNA: TGTGCCTGGAATATCCAACAGGGTAACCACGAGCAGTACTTC. It codes for CAWNIQQGNHEQYF.

The chain uses TRBV5-4 and TRBJ2-7; 14 nucleotides match TRBD2. Germline V gene lookup returns CDR1 SGHNT and CDR2 YYREEE (reference sequence). The J segment lost 5 bases and the V segment lost 3 bases, leaving 1 base of the junction unmatched. This CDR3 region has 14 residues. CDR3 nucleotide sequence: TGTGCCAGCAGCTCGGGACTAGCGGGGGACGAGCAGTACTTC. Amino acids: CASSSGLAGDEQYF.

This clone is a singleton in its sample. This chain joins TRBV7-6 and TRBJ2-7, with 9 bases matching TRBD2. The CDR3 extends over 16 amino acids. The J segment lost 1 base and the V segment lost 1 base, leaving 5 bases of the junction unmatched. CDR1 is SGHVS, CDR2 FNYEAQ, per germline. CDR3 amino acids: CASSLGSLAGSYEQYF. In nucleotides, the CDR3 is TGTGCCAGCAGCTTAGGAAGTCTAGCGGGGTCCTACGAGCAGTACTTC. Together with reference TRBV7-6 and TRBJ2-7, the CDR3 gives the full variable domain: GAGVSQSPRYKVTKRGQDVALRCDPISGHVSLYWYRQALGQGPEFLTYFNYEAQQDKSGLPNDRFSAERPEGSISTLTIQRTEQRDSAMYRCASSLGSLAGSYEQYFGPGTRLTVT.

The CDR3 reads CASSLPGLSSGNTIYF. The CDR3 DNA follows: TGCGCCAGCAGTCTCCCGGGACTGTCCTCTGGAAACACCATATATTTT. V is TRBV10-2 and J is TRBJ1-3, with D possibly TRBD1 on 5 matching bases. Trimming stripped 5 bases from V and 0 bases from J, with 14 bases between. The germline gives CDR1 WSHSY, CDR2 SAAADI. The CDR3 has 16 residues.

This clone was found once. The J gene is TRBJ2-7, the V gene TRBV11-2; the match to TRBD2 covers 8 bases. V lost 10 bases, J lost 1 base, and 6 bases stayed unmatched. Per germline, CDR1 SGHAT and CDR2 FQNNGV. This CDR3 contains 13 residues. CDR3 DNA sequence: TGTGCCACCGGGACTAGTGTGTCCTACGAGCAGTACTTC. Encoded protein: CATGTSVSYEQYF.

The chain employs TRBV7-9 and TRBJ1-2; no clear D gene. CDR3 length: 13 residues. V shed 5 bases and J shed 2 bases, with 9 bases lying between them. Per germline, CDR1 SEHNR and CDR2 FQNEAQ (reference sequence). This CDR3 is CASSATENYGYTF. The CDR3 DNA follows: TGTGCCAGCAGCGCTACAGAGAACTATGGCTACACCTTC.

The chain links TRBV3-1 (or the pseudogene TRBV3-2) to TRBJ1-6, with no clear D. Deletions cut 1 base from V and 8 bases from J, with 6 bases between. CDR1 is LGHDT, CDR2 YNNKEL, per germline (reference sequence). The CDR3 loop spans 13 amino acids. CDR3 loop: CASSQVTYSPLHF. In nucleotides, the CDR3 is TGTGCCAGCAGCCAAGTAACTTATTCACCCCTCCACTTT.

The chain has TRBV30 and TRBJ2-1; TRBD2 matches at 7 bases. After removal of 0 bases from V and 7 bases from J, the junction contained 9 bases not matched to a gene. CDR3 length: 15 amino acids. Germline CDR1 is GTSNPN and CDR2 is SVGIG (reference sequence). Here the CDR3 DNA reads TGTGCCTGGAGTGTTGGCGGGAGCTATAGTAATGAGCAGTTCTTC. Its translation: CAWSVGGSYSNEQFF.

The chain joins TRBV5-1 to TRBJ1-2; D not certain. Germline CDR1 SGHRS, CDR2 YFSETQ. Trimming took 4 bases from V and 8 from J, leaving 15 bases between them. The CDR3 has 13 amino acids. The CDR3 spells CASSPDNMLGYTF. CDR3 DNA sequence: TGCGCCAGCAGCCCCGACAACATGCTAGGCTACACCTTC. Full variable domain (rest looked up from reference TRBV5-1 and TRBJ1-2): KAGVTQTPRYLIKTRGQQVTLSCSPISGHRSVSWYQQTPGQGLQFLFEYFSETQRNKGNFPGRFSGRQFSNSRSEMNVSTLELGDSALYLCASSPDNMLGYTFGSGTRLTVV.

The chain is built from TRBV11-3 and TRBJ2-7; 9 nucleotides match TRBD1. This CDR3 is built from 16 residues. Germline V gives CDR1 SGHNT, CDR2 YENEEA. V lost 3 bases, J lost 5 bases, and 11 bases stayed unmatched. Here the CDR3 DNA reads TGTGCCAGCAGCTTTACCGGGACAGGGAGTTTTGACGAGCAGTACTTC. Residues: CASSFTGTGSFDEQYF.

The chain combines TRBV2 with TRBJ2-1; 11 nucleotides match TRBD2. The CDR3 has 15 residues. The germline gives CDR1 SNHLY, CDR2 FYNNEI. V dropped 4 bases and J dropped 7; count of bases not matched to a gene: 6. The CDR3 is CASSAASGRWNEQFF. CDR3 sequence (DNA): TGTGCCAGCAGTGCAGCTAGCGGGAGGTGGAATGAGCAGTTCTTC.

The rearrangement links TRBV5-4 to TRBJ2-2; 7 bases align to TRBD2. Germline CDR1 is SGHNT and CDR2 is YYREEE (reference sequence). The J segment lost 6 bases and the V segment lost 4 bases, leaving 9 bases of the junction unmatched. The CDR3 consists of 15 residues. The CDR3 here is CASSPGGGGPGELFF. The CDR3 DNA reads TGTGCCAGCAGCCCGGGAGGTGGGGGACCCGGGGAGCTGTTTTTT.

This clone was counted at least ten times. The chain links TRBV6-1 to TRBJ2-1, with 9 bases identical to TRBD2. CDR1 is MNHNS, CDR2 SASEGT, per germline. The CDR3 extends over 16 amino acids. V was clipped by 4 bases and J by 0 bases; unmatched bases: 4. The CDR3 sequence is CASSANSGGSYNEQFF. The CDR3 DNA sequence: TGTGCCAGCAGTGCCAATAGCGGGGGCTCCTACAATGAGCAGTTCTTC.

This clone was recorded a few times. The chain is built from TRBV5-1 and TRBJ1-1, with D perhaps matching TRBD1 (6 bases). V was cut by 6 bases and J by 2 bases, with 20 bases left in between. Germline lookup yields CDR1 SGHRS and CDR2 YFSETQ. The CDR3 spans 16 residues. The CDR3 DNA sequence: TGCGCCAGCACCCACGACCCGGGACAAACAAACACTGAAGCTTTCTTT. This gives the protein CASTHDPGQTNTEAFF.

This clone has just a few counts. This sequence joins TRBV19 and TRBJ1-2; TRBD1 aligns across 7 bases. Germline CDR1 and CDR2: LNHDA and SQIVND (reference sequence). There are 15 residues in the CDR3. J was trimmed by 5 bases and V by 7 bases; bases with no gene match: 13. CDR3 nucleotide sequence: TGTGCCAGTATCGGACAGGCGACCTCTTGGTATGGCTACACCTTC. Residues: CASIGQATSWYGYTF.

The chain couples TRBV5-1 to TRBJ1-1; D might be TRBD1 (5 bases). The length of the CDR3 is 15 residues. The V end was cut by 0 bases, the J end by 6 bases, with 15 bases between. From germline, CDR1 is SGHRS and CDR2 YFSETQ. The CDR3, as DNA: TGCGCCAGCAGCTTGGCCGGTAGGGGTTACTCTGAAGCTTTCTTT. Encoded protein: CASSLAGRGYSEAFF.